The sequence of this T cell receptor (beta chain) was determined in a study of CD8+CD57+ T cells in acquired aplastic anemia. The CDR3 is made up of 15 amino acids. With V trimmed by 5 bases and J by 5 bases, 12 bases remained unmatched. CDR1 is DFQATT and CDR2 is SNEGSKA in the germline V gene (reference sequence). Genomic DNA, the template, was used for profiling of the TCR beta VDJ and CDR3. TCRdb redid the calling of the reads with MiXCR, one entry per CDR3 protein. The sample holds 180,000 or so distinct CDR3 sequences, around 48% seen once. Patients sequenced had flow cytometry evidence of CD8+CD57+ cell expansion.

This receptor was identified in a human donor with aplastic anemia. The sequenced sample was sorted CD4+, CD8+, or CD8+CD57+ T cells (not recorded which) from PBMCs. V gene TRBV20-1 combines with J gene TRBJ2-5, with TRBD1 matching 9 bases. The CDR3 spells CSAGPGQGHGETQYF. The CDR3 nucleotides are TGCAGTGCTGGCCCGGGACAGGGTCATGGGGAGACCCAGTACTTC.